This TCR beta chain originates from a study of technical replicates of blood from a few donors. The CDR3 contains 15 residues. V shed 10 bases, J shed 4 bases, and the junction held 8 bases outside the gene matches. CDR1 and CDR2 (germline): MNHNS, SASEGT. This table comes from immunoSEQ multiplex PCR, and its TCRdb copy is limited to in-frame clones, with some not included. The profile shows around 83,000 clones, 91% of them singletons. This sequence originates from a human donor in good health. Some clones in this sample may be carry-over from other donors' samples. The gene calls are TRBV6-1 and TRBJ2-7; 15 bases line up with TRBD2. Input material: T cells isolated from PBMCs. CDR3 sequence reads: CATSWTSGRGYEQYF. For the CDR3, the DNA is TGTGCCACCTCCTGGACTAGCGGGAGGGGATACGAGCAGTACTTC.